These T cell receptor beta chains were read from a single sample in a study of T-cell reconstitution after alpha-beta-depleted transplantation in children. TCRdb re-called the PCR reads with MiXCR, one entry per CDR3 protein. The data show around 440,000 distinct CDR3 sequences, over 9.5% seen once. This specimen was PBMCs, taken before TCRalphabeta/CD19-depleted stem cell transplant. The receptors were sampled from a child younger than 10 with inherited bone marrow failure, due to receive a stem cell transplant. The CDR3 runs from the conserved cysteine through the conserved F or W. D genes are given only for firm matches. The size field is filled for only some rows; it gives once, few, many or a size class.

j_gene: TRBJ2-1; len: 11; abundance: many; v_gene: TRBV29-1; d_gene: TRBD1; CDR3nt: TGCAGCGTCGGGACAGGAAATGAGCAGTTCTTC; CDR3aa: CSVGTGNEQFF
j_gene: TRBJ2-5; len: 12; abundance: many; v_gene: TRBV2; d_gene: NA; CDR3nt: TGTGCCAGCACTCAGTTACAAGAGACCCAGTACTTC; CDR3aa: CASTQLQETQYF
j_gene: TRBJ1-5; len: 16; abundance: many; v_gene: TRBV5-6; d_gene: NA; CDR3nt: TGTGCCAGCAGCTTGGCTACAGGGCATAGCAATCAGCCCCAGCATTTT; CDR3aa: CASSLATGHSNQPQHF
j_gene: TRBJ2-3; len: 13; abundance: many; v_gene: TRBV20-1; d_gene: NA; CDR3nt: TGCAGTGCTACTTACCCTACGACTTATACGCAGTATTTT; CDR3aa: CSATYPTTYTQYF
j_gene: TRBJ2-7; len: 12; abundance: once; v_gene: TRBV4-2; d_gene: NA; CDR3nt: TGTGCCAGCAGCCAGGGATCATACGAGCAGGACTTC; CDR3aa: CASSQGSYEQDF
j_gene: TRBJ2-5; len: 14; abundance: many; v_gene: TRBV9; d_gene: TRBD2; CDR3nt: TGTGCCAGCAGCGCAAGCGGGAGCCTGGAGGCCCAGTACTTC; CDR3aa: CASSASGSLEAQYF
j_gene: TRBJ1-1; len: 13; abundance: many; v_gene: TRBV27; d_gene: TRBD1; CDR3nt: TGTGCCAGCAGTCAAACACAGGGGACTGAAGCTTTCTTT; CDR3aa: CASSQTQGTEAFF
j_gene: TRBJ2-4; len: 17; abundance: few; v_gene: TRBV11-2; d_gene: NA; CDR3nt: TGTGCCAGCAGCTTAAAAGTGCGGCAAACAGGCCAAAACATTCAGTACTTC; CDR3aa: CASSLKVRQTGQNIQYF
j_gene: TRBJ2-7; len: 18; abundance: many; v_gene: TRBV11-2; d_gene: TRBD2; CDR3nt: TGTGCCAGCAGCTTAGATTTGGTGGCTAGCGGGAGGGACTACGAGCAGTACTTC; CDR3aa: CASSLDLVASGRDYEQYF
j_gene: TRBJ2-7; len: 14; abundance: many; v_gene: TRBV6-1; d_gene: TRBD2; CDR3nt: TGTGCCAGCAGCGCCGGGACTAGCGTCTCCGAGCAGTACTTC; CDR3aa: CASSAGTSVSEQYF
j_gene: TRBJ2-4; len: 16; abundance: many; v_gene: TRBV10-2; d_gene: TRBD2; CDR3nt: TGCGCCAGCAGTGAGCCGGTGCTAGCGGGACGGGACATTCAGTACTTC; CDR3aa: CASSEPVLAGRDIQYF
j_gene: TRBJ1-4; len: 14; abundance: many; v_gene: TRBV4-3; d_gene: NA; CDR3nt: TGCGCCAGCAGCCCTGCTTGGGTCAATGAAAAACTGTTTTTT; CDR3aa: CASSPAWVNEKLFF
j_gene: TRBJ2-7; len: 14; abundance: many; v_gene: TRBV7-8; d_gene: TRBD2; CDR3nt: TGTGCCAGCAGCTTAGTGAAGCGGGAGGCCGGAGAGACGTTC; CDR3aa: CASSLVKREAGETF
j_gene: TRBJ2-5; len: 16; abundance: many; v_gene: TRBV12-3/TRBV12-4; d_gene: TRBD1; CDR3nt: TGTGCCAGCAACGCTATCGGGACAGGGGCGGTAGAGACCCAGTACTTC; CDR3aa: CASNAIGTGAVETQYF
j_gene: TRBJ2-7; len: 15; abundance: few; v_gene: TRBV7-9; d_gene: TRBD2; CDR3nt: TGTGCCAGCAGCCAGAGCGGGAGGCCCCCCTACGAGCAGTACTTC; CDR3aa: CASSQSGRPPYEQYF
j_gene: TRBJ2-7; len: 13; abundance: many; v_gene: TRBV7-6; d_gene: NA; CDR3nt: TGTGCCAGCAGCGCGCCCGGGAGCTACGAGCAGTACTTC; CDR3aa: CASSAPGSYEQYF
j_gene: TRBJ2-7; len: 15; abundance: many; v_gene: TRBV23-1; d_gene: NA; CDR3nt: TGCGCCAGCAGTCTAGACCACGGGACACCCTACGAGCAGTACTTC; CDR3aa: CASSLDHGTPYEQYF
j_gene: TRBJ2-7; len: 11; abundance: many; v_gene: TRBV20-1; d_gene: NA; CDR3nt: TGCAGTGCTGCCTCTAACTACGAGCAGTACTTC; CDR3aa: CSAASNYEQYF
j_gene: TRBJ2-7; len: 12; abundance: many; v_gene: TRBV7-9; d_gene: NA; CDR3nt: TGTGCCAGCAGCCCCGATAGCCGGGGGCAGTACTTC; CDR3aa: CASSPDSRGQYF
j_gene: TRBJ1-1; len: 14; abundance: few; v_gene: TRBV12-3/TRBV12-4; d_gene: TRBD1; CDR3nt: TGTGCCAGCAGAATCGGTGGGACAGGGACTGAAGCTTTCTTT; CDR3aa: CASRIGGTGTEAFF
j_gene: TRBJ2-1; len: 13; abundance: many; v_gene: TRBV18; d_gene: NA; CDR3nt: TGTGCCAGCTCACCCCCGGCCCACAATGAGCAGTTCTTC; CDR3aa: CASSPPAHNEQFF
j_gene: TRBJ2-2; len: 16; abundance: few; v_gene: TRBV27; d_gene: NA; CDR3nt: TGTGCCAGCAGTTTATCGGCAGGGGCGAACACCGGGGAGCTGTTTTTT; CDR3aa: CASSLSAGANTGELFF
j_gene: TRBJ1-5; len: 12; abundance: few; v_gene: TRBV19; d_gene: NA; CDR3nt: TGTGCCAGTGACGGGCTGAGTCAGCCCCAGCATTTT; CDR3aa: CASDGLSQPQHF
j_gene: TRBJ2-1; len: 16; abundance: many; v_gene: TRBV10-3; d_gene: TRBD2; CDR3nt: TGTGCCATCAGTGAGACTAGCGGAAGCTCCTACAATGAGCAGTTCTTC; CDR3aa: CAISETSGSSYNEQFF
j_gene: TRBJ2-1; len: 19; abundance: few; v_gene: TRBV12-3/TRBV12-4; d_gene: TRBD2; CDR3nt: TGTGCCAGCAGTCTGGGACTAGCGGGAGGCATCAGGTCCTACAATGAGCAGTTCTTC; CDR3aa: CASSLGLAGGIRSYNEQFF
j_gene: TRBJ2-5; len: 15; abundance: NA; v_gene: TRBV7-9; d_gene: NA; CDR3nt: TGTGCCAGCAGCCAAGTCAACAGGGCCAGAGAGACCCAGTACTTC; CDR3aa: CASSQVNRARETQYF